The next 19 T cell receptor beta chains were all read from a single sample in a study of T cell responses to AZD1222 COVID-19 vaccine. Some clones are missing from TCRdb's copy, which holds only in-frame ones; the method was immunoSEQ multiplex PCR. The repertoire holds more than 100,000 clones, 80% to 90% seen once, with about 1.2% in the top ten. This material consisted of peripheral blood, taken on day 0 of AZD1222 vaccination. All receptors derive from an adult in good health.

This clone was counted a single time. The chain employs TRBV13 and TRBJ2-1; 7 bases align to TRBD1. Germline loops: CDR1 PRHDT, CDR2 FYEKMQ (reference sequence). J was trimmed by 5 bases and V by 4 bases; bases with no gene match: 5. CDR3 size: 14 residues. CDR3: CASSSGTANNEQFF. The CDR3 DNA sequence: TGTGCCAGCAGCTCCGGGACAGCCAACAATGAGCAGTTCTTC.

The chain is built from TRBV27 and TRBJ2-4; 7 nucleotides agree with TRBD1. The germline V gene has CDR1 MNHEY and CDR2 SMNVEV (reference sequence). Losses at the gene ends were 5 bases for V and 1 base for J; bases not matched to a gene: 29. There are 23 residues in the CDR3. The CDR3 loop is CASSPETGLLFGMSEGAKNIQYF. The CDR3 bases are TGTGCCAGCAGTCCCGAGACAGGGCTGCTCTTTGGGATGAGTGAGGGGGCCAAAAACATTCAGTACTTC.

The J gene is TRBJ2-3, the V gene TRBV6-5; D is undetermined. V dropped 4 bases and J dropped 6 bases, with 5 bases sitting between them. The CDR3 is 11 residues long. The germline CDR1 and CDR2 sequences are MNHEY and SVGAGI. CDR3 coding DNA: TGTGCCAGCAGTTCCGGGGATACGCAGTATTTT. As protein: CASSSGDTQYF.

This chain uses TRBV5-6 with TRBJ2-3; the match to TRBD2 covers 9 bases. V lost 4 bases, J lost 8 bases, and 8 bases stayed unmatched. Germline CDR1 SGHDT, CDR2 YYEEEE. This CDR3 spans 14 amino acids. The CDR3 sequence is CASSPRAGGLTQYF. The DNA of the CDR3 is TGTGCCAGCAGCCCGCGGGCGGGGGGGCTTACGCAGTATTTT.

This rearrangement joins TRBV18 to TRBJ1-1, with 7 bases identical to TRBD1. The CDR3 extends over 13 amino acids. V shed 2 bases, J shed 8 bases, and the junction held 5 bases outside the gene matches. The germline gives CDR1 KGHSH, CDR2 LQKENI. The CDR3 DNA is TGTGCCAGCTCACCAGGACAGGTTCAGGAAGCTTTCTTT. This translates into CASSPGQVQEAFF.

The chain has TRBV20-1 and TRBJ1-2; D not certain. Trimming removed 5 bases at V and 1 base at J, with 5 bases between. The CDR3 sequence is 11 residues long. CDR1 DFQATT and CDR2 SNEGSKA come from the germline V gene (reference sequence). As DNA, the CDR3 is TGCAGTGCTCGGGATAACTATGGCTACACCTTC. Protein sequence: CSARDNYGYTF.

The V call is TRBV4-1, the J call TRBJ1-2; D uncertain. Germline values: CDR1 MGHRA, CDR2 YSYEKL. There are 16 residues in the CDR3. Trimming cost V 1 base and J 3 bases, with 15 bases left between them. The CDR3 region has the DNA TGCGCCAGCAGCCAAGGGACCGAGAGGGTTGACTATGGCTACACCTTC. Protein sequence: CASSQGTERVDYGYTF.

V usage is TRBV30 and J usage is TRBJ2-1; 9 nucleotides align to TRBD2. The CDR3 spans 16 residues. Germline values: CDR1 GTSNPN, CDR2 SVGIG (reference sequence). The V and J ends lost 4 bases and 3 bases, in that order; junction bases with no gene match: 10. The CDR3 is CAWTVRRGGVYNEQFF. Here the CDR3 DNA reads TGTGCCTGGACCGTGAGGCGGGGGGGAGTCTACAATGAGCAGTTCTTC.

The V gene is TRBV29-1, the J gene TRBJ1-1; no clear D gene. Germline V gene data show CDR1 as SQVTM and CDR2 as ANQGSEA. The CDR3 contains 12 residues. Between the trimmed V and J ends, which lost 4 bases and 2 bases, there was a span of 8 bases. For the CDR3, the DNA is TGCAGCGTTGTGGGAGCAAACACTGAAGCTTTCTTT. Translated, it gives CSVVGANTEAFF.

V is TRBV6-2 or TRBV6-3 and J is TRBJ1-2, with 7 bases identical to TRBD1. Germline V gene lookup returns CDR1 MNHEY and CDR2 SVGEGT. CDR3 length equals 16 residues. V shed 0 bases and J 5 bases; nucleotides not matched to a gene: 9. The CDR3 DNA follows: TGTGCCAGCAGTTACTCGACGGGCAGGGGGAAGTATGGCTACACCTTC. Its translation: CASSYSTGRGKYGYTF.

The chain joins TRBV20-1 to TRBJ2-1, with D possibly being TRBD1 (5 bases). Trimming removed 3 bases from V and 4 bases from J, with 13 bases in between. Germline-derived CDR1 and CDR2 are DFQATT and SNEGSKA (reference sequence). The CDR3 loop spans 14 amino acids. This CDR3 reads CSASRTGRYNEQFF. The CDR3 region has the DNA TGCAGTGCTAGTAGAACAGGCCGTTACAATGAGCAGTTCTTC.

CDR3 sequence: CASSLTGALTEAFF. CDR3 in DNA: TGTGCCAGCAGCTTGACCGGCGCGCTAACTGAAGCTTTCTTT. The rearrangement uses TRBV5-8 and TRBJ1-1, with D uncertain. The germline gives CDR1 SGHTS, CDR2 YDEGEE. The germline V and J ends were trimmed by 1 base and 5 bases, with 12 bases remaining between them. This CDR3 contains 14 residues.

The CDR3 spells CASSLARTGSSNQPQHF. DNA of the CDR3: TGTGCCAGCAGCTTAGCCCGGACAGGGTCGAGCAATCAGCCCCAGCATTTT. The chain uses TRBV7-2 and TRBJ1-5; 8 bases agree with TRBD1. Per germline, CDR1 SGHTA and CDR2 FQGNSA. This CDR3 is 17 amino acids long. J lost 1 base, V lost 0 bases, and 5 bases had no gene match.

This chain links TRBV2 with TRBJ2-7, with a tentative D call TRBD1 (5 bases). Germline CDR1 and CDR2: SNHLY and FYNNEI. The CDR3 runs to 13 residues. V was trimmed by 3 bases and J by 2 bases, leaving 8 bases between them. CDR3 protein: CASSDRATYEQYF. In nucleotides, the CDR3 is TGTGCCAGCAGTGACAGGGCTACCTACGAGCAGTACTTC. The whole variable domain, remainder taken from reference TRBV2 and TRBJ2-7, is EPEVTQTPSHQVTQMGQEVILRCVPISNHLYFYWYRQILGQKVEFLVSFYNNEISEKSEIFDDQFSVERPDGSNFTLKIRSTKLEDSAMYFCASSDRATYEQYFGPGTRLTVT.

V and J are TRBV4-2 and TRBJ2-5, with 10 positions matching TRBD2. V shed 1 base, J shed 5 bases, and the junction held 13 bases outside the gene matches. There are 18 residues in the CDR3. Germline CDR1 LGHNA, CDR2 YNFKEQ. CDR3 sequence reads: CASSQVIAGGSGRETQYF. As DNA, the CDR3 is TGTGCCAGCAGCCAAGTAATAGCGGGGGGATCAGGACGGGAGACCCAGTACTTC.

CDR3 sequence (DNA): TGTGCCAGCAGCCGCAGGGGACAGGGAATCTCCTACGAGCAGTACTTC. As protein: CASSRRGQGISYEQYF. This rearrangement joins TRBV3-1 (or the pseudogene TRBV3-2) to TRBJ2-7; 9 bases fit TRBD1. V dropped 4 bases and J dropped 0; count of bases not matched to a gene: 7. The CDR3 covers 16 residues. Germline CDR1 reads LGHDT; CDR2 reads YNNKEL (reference sequence).

The rearrangement uses TRBV2 and TRBJ2-1, with 14 bases lining up with TRBD2. The CDR3 totals 17 residues. V lost 1 base and J lost 5; bases outside the gene matches: 4. Germline V gene lookup returns CDR1 SNHLY and CDR2 FYNNEI. CDR3 amino acids: CASSEGLAGGPNNEQFF. CDR3 bases: TGTGCCAGCAGTGAAGGACTAGCGGGGGGGCCCAACAATGAGCAGTTCTTC.

The chain couples TRBV29-1 to TRBJ2-7; TRBD1 matches at 10 bases. The V gene end was trimmed by 7 bases and the J gene end by 11 bases; junction bases not matched to a gene: 8. The CDR3 is 11 amino acids. The germline CDR1 and CDR2 sequences are SQVTM and ANQGSEA. CDR3 nucleotide sequence: TGCAGCGCCGCCCGACAGGGGGCCGAGTACTTC. Amino acid sequence: CSAARQGAEYF.

The chain has TRBV18 and TRBJ1-1, with D unresolved. CDR1 and CDR2 from the germline V gene are KGHSH and LQKENI. With 5 bases removed from V and 3 bases from J, the gap between germline ends came to 7 bases. The CDR3 is 12 residues long. DNA of the CDR3: TGTGCCAGCTCAGCTGACGACACTGAAGCTTTCTTT. Its protein product is CASSADDTEAFF.